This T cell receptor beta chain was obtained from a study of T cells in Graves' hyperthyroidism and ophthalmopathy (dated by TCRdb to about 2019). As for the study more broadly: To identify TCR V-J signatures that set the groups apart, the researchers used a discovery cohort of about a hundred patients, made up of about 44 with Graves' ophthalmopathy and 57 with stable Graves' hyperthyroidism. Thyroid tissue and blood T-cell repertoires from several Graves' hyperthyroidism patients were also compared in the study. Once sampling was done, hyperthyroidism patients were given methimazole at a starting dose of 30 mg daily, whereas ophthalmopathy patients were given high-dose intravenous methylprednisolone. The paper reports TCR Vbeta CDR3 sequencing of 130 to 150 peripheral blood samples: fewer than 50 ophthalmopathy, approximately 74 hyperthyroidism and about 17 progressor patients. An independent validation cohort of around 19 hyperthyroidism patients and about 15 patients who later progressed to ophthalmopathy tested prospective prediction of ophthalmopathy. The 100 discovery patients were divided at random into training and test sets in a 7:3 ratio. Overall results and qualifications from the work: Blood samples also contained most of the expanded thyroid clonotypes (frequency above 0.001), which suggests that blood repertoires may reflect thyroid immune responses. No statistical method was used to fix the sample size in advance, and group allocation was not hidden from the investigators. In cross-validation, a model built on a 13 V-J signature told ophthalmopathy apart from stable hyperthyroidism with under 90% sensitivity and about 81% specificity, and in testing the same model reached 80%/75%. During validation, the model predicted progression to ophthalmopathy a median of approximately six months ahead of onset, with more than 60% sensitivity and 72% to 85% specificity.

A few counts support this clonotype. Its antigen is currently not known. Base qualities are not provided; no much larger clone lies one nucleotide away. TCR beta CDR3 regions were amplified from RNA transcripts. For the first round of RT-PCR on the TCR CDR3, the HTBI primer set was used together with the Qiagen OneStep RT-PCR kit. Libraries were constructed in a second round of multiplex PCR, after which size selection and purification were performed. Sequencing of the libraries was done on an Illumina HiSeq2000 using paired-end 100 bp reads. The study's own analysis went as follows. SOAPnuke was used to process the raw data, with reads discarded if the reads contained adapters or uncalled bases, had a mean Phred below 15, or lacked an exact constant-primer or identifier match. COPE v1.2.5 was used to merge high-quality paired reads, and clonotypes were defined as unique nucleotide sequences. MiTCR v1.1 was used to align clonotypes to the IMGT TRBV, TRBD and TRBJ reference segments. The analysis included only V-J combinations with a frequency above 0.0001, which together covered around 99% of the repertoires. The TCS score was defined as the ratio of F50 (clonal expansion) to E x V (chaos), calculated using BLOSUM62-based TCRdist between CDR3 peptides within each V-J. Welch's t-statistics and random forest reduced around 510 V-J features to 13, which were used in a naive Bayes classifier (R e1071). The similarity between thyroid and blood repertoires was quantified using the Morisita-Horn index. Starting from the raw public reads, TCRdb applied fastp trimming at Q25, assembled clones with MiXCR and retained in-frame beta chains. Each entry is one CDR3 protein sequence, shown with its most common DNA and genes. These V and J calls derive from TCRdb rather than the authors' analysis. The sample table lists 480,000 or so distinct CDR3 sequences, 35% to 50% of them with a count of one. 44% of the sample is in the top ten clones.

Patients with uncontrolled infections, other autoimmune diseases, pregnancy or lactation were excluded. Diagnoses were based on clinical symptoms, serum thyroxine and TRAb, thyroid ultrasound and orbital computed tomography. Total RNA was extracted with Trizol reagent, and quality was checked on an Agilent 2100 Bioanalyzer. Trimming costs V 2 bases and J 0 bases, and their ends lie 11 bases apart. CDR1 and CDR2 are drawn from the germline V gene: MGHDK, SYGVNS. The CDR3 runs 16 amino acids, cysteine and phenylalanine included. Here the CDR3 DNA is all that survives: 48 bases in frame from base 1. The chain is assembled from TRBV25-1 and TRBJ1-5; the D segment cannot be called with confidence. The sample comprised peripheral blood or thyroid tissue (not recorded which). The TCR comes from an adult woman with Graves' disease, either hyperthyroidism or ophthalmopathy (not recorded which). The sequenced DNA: TGTGCCAGCAGTGAAAGGAGGGATTATAGCAATCAGCCCCAGCATTTT. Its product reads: CASSERRDYSNQPQHF.